This T cell receptor beta chain was documented in a study of shared clonotypes between healthy human individuals. The CDR3 extends over 14 amino acids. Germline V gene data show CDR1 as SGHNT and CDR2 as YYREEE (reference sequence). With 6 bases removed from V and 4 bases from J, the gap between germline ends came to 16 bases. Here immunoSEQ multiplex PCR was the method, and the copy in TCRdb shows in-frame clones only, minus some. Here the sample spans some 2.3 million clones, 93% being singletons. The TCR comes from a man between 18 and 35 years old in good health. Some clones in this sample may be carry-over from other donors' samples. The V gene is TRBV5-4, the J gene TRBJ1-1, with TRBD1 as a possible D gene (6 bases). Sequencing was done on a sample of naive CD4+ T cells from PBMCs. Subset specified: CD45RA+ positively selected. The CDR3 protein is CASNLDRRVTEAFF. The CDR3 DNA reads as TGTGCCAGCAACCTCGACAGGAGAGTCACTGAAGCTTTCTTT.